In its sample, the clone carrying this TCR beta chain was seen a few times. The sample originates from a study of regulatory T cells in long-lasting Graves disease. Time point indicated: newly diagnosed GD, antithyroid drugs for less than 3 months. The TCR library was made from RNA extracted from PBMCs. Germline CDR1 is MNHEY and CDR2 is SVGEGT. The CDR3 consists of 16 residues. The V and J ends lost 0 bases and 8 bases, in that order; junction bases with no gene match: 9. Relying on iRepertoire HTBI primers and Arm-PCR of CDR3 regions, the team built TCR beta libraries. Each CDR3 protein is one row after TCRdb ran MiXCR on the multiplex PCR reads. The profile covers 350,000 to 500,000 distinct CDR3 sequences, with 11% to 15% appearing a single time and about a sixth taken by the ten largest. These data also featured in a second study, about T cells in Graves' hyperthyroidism and ophthalmopathy.

The clonotype originates from a woman aged 50 to 60 with Graves disease. V gene TRBV6-2 or TRBV6-3 combines with J gene TRBJ2-1; 8 bases line up with TRBD1. Source: peripheral blood mononuclear cells (PBMCs), taken at new diagnosis, from a patient treated with antithyroid drugs. The CDR3 is CASSYSEDREAYEQFF. CDR3 nucleotides: TGTGCCAGCAGTTACTCAGAGGACAGGGAGGCATATGAGCAGTTCTTC.